The rows below give T cell receptor beta chains drawn from one sample of a study of T cell responses to AZD1222 COVID-19 vaccine. TCRdb keeps only in-frame clones here, not all; method: immunoSEQ multiplex PCR. The sample shows more than 95,000 clones, about 90% of them seen only once. Sequencing was performed on peripheral blood, taken on day 0 of AZD1222 vaccination. The receptors were gathered from an adult in good health. The CDR3 runs from the conserved cysteine through the conserved F or W.

v_call	cdr3_aa
TRBV19	CASWREGAQNYGYTF
TRBV9	CASSPRGFSHEQFF
TRBV4-2	CASSQERGGLLGSTYEQYF
TRBV15	CATSRDNTRAGGVTQYF
TRBV27	CASSFGTGYSSPLHF
TRBV4-3	CASSQDYRGSTDTQYF
TRBV2	CASSEKEGLTEAFF
TRBV27	CASSYGVAELFF
TRBV7-3	CASSLNGGATEAFF
TRBV6-2/TRBV6-3	CASSKQGMGTEAFF
TRBV5-1	CASSLTGTGGANYGYTF